These 19 T cell receptor beta chains were all obtained from the same sample, sequenced in a study of shared clonotypes between healthy human individuals. The protocol was immunoSEQ multiplex PCR, while the TCRdb copy is restricted to in-frame clones and leaves out a portion. The table shows about 1.1 million clones, with around 78% occurring only once. What was sequenced was memory CD4+ T cells from PBMCs. This sample's subset: CD45RA-negative fraction. The receptor set was obtained from a man aged 18 to 35 in good health. Some clones in this sample may be carry-over from other donors' samples.

The chain employs TRBV9 and TRBJ2-3; TRBD2 matches at 8 bases. The CDR3 is 14 residues long. V dropped 0 bases and J dropped 8; count of bases not matched to a gene: 5. Germline V CDR1 and CDR2: SGDLS, YYNGEE. The CDR3 region has the DNA TGTGCCAGCAGCGTAGATACTAGCGGAACTACGCAGTATTTT. Translation: CASSVDTSGTTQYF. The entire variable domain, with the rest obtained from reference TRBV9 and TRBJ2-3, is as follows: DSGVTQTPKHLITATGQRVTLRCSPRSGDLSVYWYQQSLDQGLQFLIQYYNGEERAKGNILERFSAQQFPDLHSELNLSSLELGDSALYFCASSVDTSGTTQYFGPGTRLTVL.

The CDR3 bases are TGTGCCAGCAACTTCGAACAGGGGGTTGATGGCTACACCTTC. Its protein is CASNFEQGVDGYTF. This chain joins TRBV2 and TRBJ1-2; TRBD1 aligns across 8 bases. V lost 7 bases, J lost 6 bases, and 10 bases stayed unmatched. The CDR3 covers 14 residues. Germline loops: CDR1 SNHLY, CDR2 FYNNEI.

This sequence joins TRBV13 and TRBJ2-5; possibly TRBD2 for D (6 bases). Germline CDR1 PRHDT, CDR2 FYEKMQ (reference sequence). This CDR3 spans 14 amino acids. V was clipped by 1 base and J by 4 bases, with 10 bases between them. CDR3 nucleotides: TGTGCCAGCAGCTTAGCGGGAGTCCCAGAGACCCAGTACTTC. It specifies CASSLAGVPETQYF.

The chain employs TRBV15 and TRBJ2-6; 9 bases fit TRBD1. Unmatched junction bases numbered 6, after V lost 6 bases and J lost 0 bases. Germline CDR1 LNHNV, CDR2 YYDKDF (reference sequence). The CDR3 extends over 17 amino acids. The DNA of the CDR3 is TGTGCCACCAGACCGGGACAGGGAGTCTCTGGGGCCAACGTCCTGACTTTC. This encodes CATRPGQGVSGANVLTF. Combining the CDR3 with reference TRBV15 and TRBJ2-6 gives the whole variable domain DAMVIQNPRYQVTQFGKPVTLSCSQTLNHNVMYWYQQKSSQAPKLLFHYYDKDFNNEADTPDNFQSRRPNTSFCFLDIRSPGLGDTAMYLCATRPGQGVSGANVLTFGAGSRLTVL.

The rearrangement uses TRBV28 and TRBJ2-2; 8 nucleotides match TRBD2. With 3 bases clipped from V and 1 base from J, the junction kept 4 bases outside the gene matches. The CDR3 loop spans 16 amino acids. CDR1 and CDR2 from the germline V gene are MDHEN and SYDVKM. The CDR3 nucleotides are TGTGCCAGCAGTTTTGTAGCGGGGCTGAACACCGGGGAGCTGTTTTTT. Its protein is CASSFVAGLNTGELFF.

The CDR3 DNA follows: TGTGCCAGCGGGAAAGGGAGGTACTCTGAAGCTTTCTTT. Encoded protein: CASGKGRYSEAFF. The chain has TRBV27 and TRBJ1-1; D call uncertain. The CDR3 is 13 residues long. Germline CDR1 and CDR2: MNHEY and SMNVEV (reference sequence). Trimming took 8 bases from V and 6 from J, leaving 16 bases between them.

This chain connects TRBV7-3 to TRBJ2-2; weak D call: TRBD1 (5 bases). In germline, CDR1 is SGHTA, CDR2 FQGTGA. V was cut by 3 bases and J by 4 bases, with 15 bases left in between. The CDR3 covers 16 residues. CDR3 bases: TGTGCCAGCAGCTTTTCGTCTGGACAAGTCACCGGGGAGCTGTTTTTT. It encodes CASSFSSGQVTGELFF. Filled out from reference TRBV7-3 and TRBJ2-2, the complete variable domain reads GAGVSQTPSNKVTEKGKYVELRCDPISGHTALYWYRQSLGQGPEFLIYFQGTGAADDSGLPNDRFFAVRPEGSVSTLKIQRTERGDSAVYLCASSFSSGQVTGELFFGEGSRLTVL.

CDR3: CASSLGQGGDTEAFF. The CDR3 DNA sequence: TGTGCCAGCAGCTTAGGACAGGGTGGGGACACTGAAGCTTTCTTT. The genes are TRBV9 and TRBJ1-1; TRBD1 matches at 8 bases. Germline V lookup: CDR1 SGDLS, CDR2 YYNGEE. This CDR3 region has 15 residues. V dropped 4 bases and J dropped 3; count of bases not matched to a gene: 8.

The chain joins TRBV30 to TRBJ1-1, with D maybe TRBD1 (5 bases). The CDR3 is made up of 13 amino acids. V was shortened by 2 bases and J by 1 base, with 8 bases between the two germline ends. CDR1 and CDR2 from the germline V gene are GTSNPN and SVGIG (reference sequence). The CDR3 nucleotides read TGTGCCTGGAGTCTACAGGAGAACACTGAAGCTTTCTTT. Its protein product is CAWSLQENTEAFF.

This rearrangement joins TRBV18 to TRBJ1-4; 10 nucleotides match TRBD1. With 3 bases clipped from V and 5 bases from J, the junction kept 6 bases outside the gene matches. The CDR3 runs to 16 residues. Germline CDR1 is KGHSH and CDR2 is LQKENI. DNA of the CDR3: TGTGCCAGCTCACCGACAGGACAGGGGGTGAATGAAAAACTGTTTTTT. The encoded protein is CASSPTGQGVNEKLFF. The full variable domain, with the rest looked up from reference TRBV18 and TRBJ1-4, is NAGVMQNPRHLVRRRGQEARLRCSPMKGHSHVYWYRQLPEEGLKFMVYLQKENIIDESGMPKERFSAEFPKEGPSILRIQQVVRGDSAAYFCASSPTGQGVNEKLFFGSGTQLSVL.

Concerning this clone: At the DNA level, this CDR3 is encoded by other sequences in the same sample as well. The genes are TRBV5-1 and TRBJ2-3, with D tentatively TRBD1 or TRBD2 (5 bases each). Trimming cost V 8 bases and J 3 bases, with 16 bases left between them. This CDR3 contains 14 residues. CDR1 is SGHRS and CDR2 is YFSETQ in the germline V gene. The CDR3 is CASSIGTPTDTQYF. The CDR3 nucleotides read TGCGCCAGTTCCATCGGGACCCCAACAGATACGCAGTATTTT.

The chain employs TRBV2 and TRBJ1-2; 7 bases align to TRBD1. CDR3 size: 14 residues. CDR1 SNHLY and CDR2 FYNNEI come from the germline V gene. Trimming removed 6 bases from V and 7 bases from J; junction bases left unmatched: 11. CDR3 loop: CASSIGQEQGGYTF. The CDR3 DNA sequence: TGTGCCAGCAGCATTGGACAGGAGCAGGGTGGCTACACCTTC.

V is TRBV7-2 and J is TRBJ1-3; D is unresolved. This CDR3 spans 15 amino acids. The V and J ends lost 4 bases and 0 bases respectively, with 10 bases between them. CDR1 and CDR2 (germline): SGHTA, FQGNSA. The CDR3 nucleotides read TGTGCCAGCAGCTCTGGACTACTCTCTGGAAACACCATATATTTT. It codes for CASSSGLLSGNTIYF.

The gene calls are TRBV6-1 and TRBJ2-7; 9 bases are a match to TRBD2. CDR1 and CDR2 (germline): MNHNS, SASEGT. The junction had 7 bases not matched to a gene; V was cut back by 4 bases and J by 3 bases. The CDR3 has 15 residues. This CDR3 is CASSGRGLADYEQYF. Here the CDR3 DNA reads TGTGCCAGCAGTGGTAGGGGACTAGCAGACTACGAGCAGTACTTC.

The chain couples TRBV7-3 to TRBJ2-5; 14 bases align to TRBD2. This CDR3 has 18 amino acids. Germline V gene sequence: CDR1 SGHTA, CDR2 FQGTGA. The ends lost 5 bases at V and 2 bases at J; junction bases unmatched: 10. The CDR3 protein is CASSLSGTSGGGQETQYF. CDR3 DNA: TGTGCCAGCAGCCTCTCCGGGACTAGCGGGGGCGGGCAAGAGACCCAGTACTTC. The whole variable domain, filled in from reference TRBV7-3 and TRBJ2-5, reads GAGVSQTPSNKVTEKGKYVELRCDPISGHTALYWYRQSLGQGPEFLIYFQGTGAADDSGLPNDRFFAVRPEGSVSTLKIQRTERGDSAVYLCASSLSGTSGGGQETQYFGPGTRLLVL.

The rearrangement links TRBV2 to TRBJ1-2; D unresolved. Trimming took off 3 bases at V and 4 bases at J, with 9 bases between the two ends. This CDR3 is 13 amino acids long. Germline V gene data show CDR1 as SNHLY and CDR2 as FYNNEI. CDR3 in DNA: TGTGCCAGCAGTGATATCACCCCCTATGGCTACACCTTC. Protein sequence: CASSDITPYGYTF.

V gene TRBV28 combines with J gene TRBJ1-2; D uncertain. The CDR3 spans 14 residues. Germline V gene data show CDR1 as MDHEN and CDR2 as SYDVKM. Trimming stripped 7 bases from V and 6 bases from J, with 18 bases between. CDR3 sequence: CASKGRLDRDGYTF. The CDR3 region has the DNA TGTGCCAGCAAAGGTCGGTTGGACCGGGATGGCTACACCTTC.

The rearrangement uses TRBV18 and TRBJ1-2, with unresolved D. V shed 8 bases and J shed 2 bases, with 15 bases lying between them. The CDR3 covers 14 residues. The V gene's germline CDR1 is KGHSH and CDR2 LQKENI. DNA for the CDR3: TGTGCCAGCCATGCCGATGACCGGAACTATGGCTACACCTTC. Translation: CASHADDRNYGYTF.

The V gene is TRBV11-2, the J gene TRBJ2-1, with 8 bases fitting TRBD2. Trimming at V came to 4 bases and at J to 6 bases, leaving 17 bases not matched to a gene. CDR3 length: 18 residues. CDR1 and CDR2 from the germline V gene are SGHAT and FQNNGV. The CDR3 here is CASSSAWTSSGRGNEQFF. In DNA, the CDR3 is TGTGCCAGCAGCTCTGCCTGGACTAGCTCGGGACGAGGCAATGAGCAGTTCTTC.